The sequence of this TCR beta chain was determined in a study of CD8+ T cells in alopecia areata. Study-level background: Spontaneously alopecic C3H/HeJ graft donors, about 6-13 months old, gave skin to approximately 6-10-week-old female C3H/HeJ mice. Study results and caveats: Lesional scalp, notably in alopecia totalis/universalis, had clonality above that of normal scalp.

Reverse transcription of extracted RNA yielded cDNA, which provided the sequencing template. Sequencing was performed with immunoSEQ multiplex PCR; in TCRdb, only in-frame clones are kept and a portion is missing. Listed for the sample are under 20,000 clones, none seen a single time. The CDR3 spans 13 residues. CDR1 and CDR2 (germline): NSQYPW, LRSPGD (reference sequence). This clone was detected a few times. Its antigen is undetermined. Genes here carry mouse names. Sequencing ends 4 residues short of the CDR3 end; the germline J gene provides the rest. Pooled cells of cutaneous lymph node origin were sorted on CD4, CD8alpha, NKG2D, NKG2ACE and other markers.

Sequencing input: CD8+ T cells sorted from a lymph node. The chain joins TRBV1 to TRBJ2-4; tentatively, D is TRBD1 (6 bases). This TCR derives from a C3H/HeJ mouse with alopecia areata. The MHC haplotype recorded for the strain is H2-k. CDR3 bases read: TGCACCTGCAGTGCCACAGGGAAAAAC. It encodes CTCSATGKN. The whole CDR3 sequence reads CTCSATGKNTLYF. Together with reference TRBV1 and TRBJ2-4, the CDR3 gives the full variable domain: VTLLEQNPRWRLVPRGQAVNLRCILKNSQYPWMSWYQQDLQKQLQWLFTLRSPGDKEVKSLPGADYLATRVTDTELRLQVANMSQGRTLYCTCSATGKNTLYFGAGTRLSVL.